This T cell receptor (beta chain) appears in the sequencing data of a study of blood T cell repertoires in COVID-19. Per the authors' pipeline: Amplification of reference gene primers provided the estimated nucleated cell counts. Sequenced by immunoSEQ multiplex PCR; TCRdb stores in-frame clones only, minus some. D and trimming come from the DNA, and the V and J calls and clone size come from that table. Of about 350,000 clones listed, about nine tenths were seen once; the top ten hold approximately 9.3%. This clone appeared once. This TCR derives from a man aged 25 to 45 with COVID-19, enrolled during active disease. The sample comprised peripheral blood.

DNA of the CDR3: TGCGCCAGCAGCTTAAGGGGGGCTAGCGGGAGGGCGAACCAAGAGACCCAGTACTTC. Translation gives CASSLRGASGRANQETQYF. The J gene is TRBJ2-5, the V gene TRBV4-3, with 12 bases that match TRBD2. The CDR3 loop spans 19 amino acids. V lost 5 bases, J lost 0 bases, and 13 bases stayed unmatched. From germline, CDR1 is LGHNA and CDR2 YSLEER.